This TCR beta chain is drawn from a study of prognosis after radiotherapy for stage I lung cancer. Genomic DNA provided the template from which TCR beta CDR3 was amplified by two-round multiplex PCR. First-round PCR amplification was performed with primers specific to each TRBV and TRBJ gene. Each CDR3 protein is one row after TCRdb ran MiXCR on the multiplex PCR reads. The sample includes under 75,000 distinct CDR3 sequences, about 25% of them seen just once. This clonotype was detected ten times or more. V was trimmed by 5 bases and J by 5 bases, leaving 18 bases between them. Germline values: CDR1 LNHDA, CDR2 SQIVND (reference sequence). This CDR3 contains 15 residues.

The receptor was derived from a donor aged 50 or older with non-small cell lung cancer. The chain recombines TRBV19 with TRBJ1-1; D is ambiguous. Material: PBMCs, obtained before or after stereotactic body radiation therapy (not recorded which). CDR3 bases: TGTGCCAGTAGTGTCGGAAGCTCATTGGGGACTGAAGCTTTCTTT. Protein: CASSVGSSLGTEAFF.